A selection of T cell receptor beta chains follows, all from one sample in a study of cytomegalovirus exposure and HLA in healthy donors. Clones were read by immunoSEQ multiplex PCR, and TCRdb kept only the in-frame ones, dropping some. The sample has about 140,000 clones, around 80% seen once. Sequenced material: PBMCs. The receptors were gathered from a man aged 40-50 years in good health and CMV-seronegative. CDR3s include the opening cysteine and the closing phenylalanine or tryptophan. The D gene is left open where the match is weak. Expanded clones are given a class, and other clones once, few, many or no size at all.

CDR3nt: TGTGCCAGCAGTGAAGCGCACGGGGGTTTTCCATCCCAAGAGACCCAGTACTTC
CDR3aa: CASSEAHGGFPSQETQYF
j_gene: TRBJ2-5
abundance: few
v_gene: TRBV2
d_gene: .

CDR3nt: TGTGCCACCACTGCTGGCGGCTATGGCTACACCTTC
CDR3aa: CATTAGGYGYTF
j_gene: TRBJ1-2
abundance: .
v_gene: TRBV6-5
d_gene: .

CDR3nt: TGCGCCAGCAGCTTGGGTGACAGGCCAATGCAAGAGACCCAGTACTTC
CDR3aa: CASSLGDRPMQETQYF
j_gene: TRBJ2-5
abundance: .
v_gene: TRBV5-1
d_gene: .

CDR3nt: TGTGCCAGCAGCGTGGGACGGGGACAGGGGCGGGACACTGAAGCTTTCTTT
CDR3aa: CASSVGRGQGRDTEAFF
j_gene: TRBJ1-1
abundance: few
v_gene: TRBV9
d_gene: TRBD1

CDR3nt: TGTGCCAGCAGTCGACAGGGGTTCGGTGAAAAACTGTTTTTT
CDR3aa: CASSRQGFGEKLFF
j_gene: TRBJ1-4
abundance: few
v_gene: TRBV6-5
d_gene: TRBD1

CDR3nt: TGCGCCAGCAGCCAACTCCCTTCCTACGAGCAGTACTTC
CDR3aa: CASSQLPSYEQYF
j_gene: TRBJ2-7
abundance: .
v_gene: TRBV4-3
d_gene: .

CDR3nt: TGTGCCAGCAGCTCCCCCCAGCGGGGCGGCACAGATACGCAGTATTTT
CDR3aa: CASSSPQRGGTDTQYF
j_gene: TRBJ2-3
abundance: .
v_gene: TRBV7-9
d_gene: TRBD2

CDR3nt: TGTGCCAGCAGCTTAGGGACAGTTCAGCCCCAGCATTTT
CDR3aa: CASSLGTVQPQHF
j_gene: TRBJ1-5
abundance: .
v_gene: TRBV11-2
d_gene: .

CDR3nt: TGTGCCAGCAGCACAAAGGGACTAGCGGGGGGCCGAGCCCAAGAGACCCAGTACTTC
CDR3aa: CASSTKGLAGGRAQETQYF
j_gene: TRBJ2-5
abundance: .
v_gene: TRBV21-1
d_gene: .

CDR3nt: TGTGCCAGCAGCTCCGGTGAGGGGCAGTTCTTC
CDR3aa: CASSSGEGQFF
j_gene: TRBJ2-1
abundance: .
v_gene: TRBV7-3
d_gene: .

CDR3nt: TGTGCCATCAGTGATCCGGACTTGATTCAGCCCCAGCATTTT
CDR3aa: CAISDPDLIQPQHF
j_gene: TRBJ1-5
abundance: few
v_gene: TRBV10-3
d_gene: .

CDR3nt: TGTGCCTGGAGTGTTAGGGGCAGTTCAAATTCACCCCTCCACTTT
CDR3aa: CAWSVRGSSNSPLHF
j_gene: TRBJ1-6
abundance: .
v_gene: TRBV30
d_gene: .

CDR3nt: TGTGCCAGCAGAGCGGGGGGCTTCACAGATACGCAGTATTTT
CDR3aa: CASRAGGFTDTQYF
j_gene: TRBJ2-3
abundance: .
v_gene: TRBV6-5
d_gene: TRBD2

CDR3nt: TGTGCCAGCAGCTTTCCGGACAGGGGGCTATCCTACGAGCAGTACTTC
CDR3aa: CASSFPDRGLSYEQYF
j_gene: TRBJ2-7
abundance: .
v_gene: TRBV7-8
d_gene: TRBD1

CDR3nt: TGTGCCAGCACCTCGACAGGGGGCAGCAATCAGCCCCAGCATTTT
CDR3aa: CASTSTGGSNQPQHF
j_gene: TRBJ1-5
abundance: .
v_gene: TRBV6-6
d_gene: TRBD1

CDR3nt: TGCGCCAGCAGCCAAGCGGACAGGAGCAACGAGCAGTACTTC
CDR3aa: CASSQADRSNEQYF
j_gene: TRBJ2-7
abundance: .
v_gene: TRBV4-1
d_gene: TRBD1

CDR3nt: TGTGCCTGGAGGGTCGGACAGGGCAATCAGCCCCAGCATTTT
CDR3aa: CAWRVGQGNQPQHF
j_gene: TRBJ1-5
abundance: .
v_gene: TRBV30
d_gene: TRBD1

CDR3nt: TGCGCCAGCAGCTTGATCGGGGGACCTCAGCCCCAGCATTTT
CDR3aa: CASSLIGGPQPQHF
j_gene: TRBJ1-5
abundance: .
v_gene: TRBV5-1
d_gene: .

CDR3nt: TGTGCCAGCAGCTTGGCCCAGAACACTGAAGCTTTCTTT
CDR3aa: CASSLAQNTEAFF
j_gene: TRBJ1-1
abundance: .
v_gene: TRBV5-8
d_gene: .

CDR3nt: TGTGCCAGCAGCTTATCGGCAGGCCCCTCTGGAAACACCATATATTTT
CDR3aa: CASSLSAGPSGNTIYF
j_gene: TRBJ1-3
abundance: .
v_gene: TRBV11-3
d_gene: .

CDR3nt: TGTGCCAGTAGTATTCAGGGGACTAAGAACACTGAAGCTTTCTTT
CDR3aa: CASSIQGTKNTEAFF
j_gene: TRBJ1-1
abundance: .
v_gene: TRBV19
d_gene: .

CDR3nt: TGTGCCAGCACCATGGGACAGGGGGGTTGGGGTGGCTACACCTTC
CDR3aa: CASTMGQGGWGGYTF
j_gene: TRBJ1-2
abundance: .
v_gene: TRBV6-5
d_gene: TRBD1